This T cell receptor beta chain was recorded in a study of cytomegalovirus exposure and HLA in healthy donors. In regard to this clone: What it binds is not known.

Using immunoSEQ multiplex PCR, the repertoire was profiled, and TCRdb retains in-frame clones only, with some absent. Altogether 100,000 to 120,000 clones are present, approximately 94% being singletons, with the ten largest covering roughly 0.67%. CDR1 and CDR2 from the germline V gene are LGHNA and YNFKEQ. V shed 0 bases and J 1 base; nucleotides not matched to a gene: 5. The CDR3 length is 17 residues. Broader study findings: Some TCR beta chains (over 150 of them) were listed as cytomegalovirus-associated.

This TCR was sampled from a woman aged 18 to 35 in good health and CMV-seronegative. This rearrangement joins TRBV4-2 to TRBJ2-1, with 8 positions matching TRBD2. The sample consisted of PBMCs. The CDR3 spells CASSQDRGGRSYNEQFF. CDR3 in DNA: TGTGCCAGCAGCCAAGACCGGGGGGGAAGATCCTACAATGAGCAGTTCTTC.